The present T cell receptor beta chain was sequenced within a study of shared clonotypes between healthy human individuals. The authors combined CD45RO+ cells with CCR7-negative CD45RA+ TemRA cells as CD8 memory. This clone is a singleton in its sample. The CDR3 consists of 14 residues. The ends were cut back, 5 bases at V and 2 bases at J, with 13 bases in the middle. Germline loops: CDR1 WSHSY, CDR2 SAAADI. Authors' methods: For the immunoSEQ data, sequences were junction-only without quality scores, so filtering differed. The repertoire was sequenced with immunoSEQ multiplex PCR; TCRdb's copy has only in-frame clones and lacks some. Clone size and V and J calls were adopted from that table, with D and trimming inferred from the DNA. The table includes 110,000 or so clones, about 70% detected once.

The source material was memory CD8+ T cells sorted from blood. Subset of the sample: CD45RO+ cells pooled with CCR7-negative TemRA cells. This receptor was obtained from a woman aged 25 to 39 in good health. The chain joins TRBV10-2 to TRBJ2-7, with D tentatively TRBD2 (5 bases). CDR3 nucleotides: TGCGCCAGCAGTCCAGTCGGGAATACCTACGAGCAGTACTTC. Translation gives CASSPVGNTYEQYF.